A selection of T cell receptor beta chains follows, all from one sample in a study of blood T cell repertoires in COVID-19. Produced via immunoSEQ multiplex PCR; TCRdb's table is partial and in-frame only. The table lists around 100,000 clones, 84% of them singletons. The sample was peripheral blood. Receptor source: a human donor in a cohort sampled during active COVID-19. Each CDR3 is given with its conserved first and last residue.

J	V	CDR3
TRBJ2-3	TRBV2	CASRTRADTQYF
TRBJ1-2	TRBV9	CASSARGQSTNYGYTF
TRBJ1-3	TRBV28	CASSPVGRGSGNTIYF
TRBJ1-1	TRBV27	CASSFSGRRGTEAFF
TRBJ2-2	TRBV5-4	CASSSAGTGEAGELFF
TRBJ1-1	TRBV29-1	CSVWEGTEAFF
TRBJ2-7	TRBV5-1	CASSPRWGNEQYF
TRBJ2-1	TRBV5-6	CASSSDYYNEQFF
TRBJ1-2	TRBV3-1/TRBV3-2	CASSQVGQGQSGYTF
TRBJ1-6	TRBV7-2	CASSPARGSLHF
TRBJ2-7	TRBV6-1	CASSEALLEAVSMNFPYEQYF
TRBJ2-5	TRBV10-1	CASSESKGQETQYF
TRBJ2-7	TRBV5-8	CASSAGLAGTYEQYF
TRBJ1-2	TRBV3-1/TRBV3-2	CASSHRDRDYGYTF
TRBJ1-5	TRBV5-8	CASSITRGNQPQHF
TRBJ2-5	TRBV5-1	CASSWAGLAETQYF
TRBJ1-4	TRBV6-5	CASSYQWIRGEKLFF
TRBJ2-1	TRBV4-1	CASSQELRGGEQFF
TRBJ1-2	TRBV12-3/TRBV12-4	CASSAGNYGYTF
TRBJ2-2	TRBV18	CASSPPGGGATGELFF
TRBJ2-1	TRBV27	CASSSYDWSGGGNEQFF
TRBJ2-7	TRBV5-4	CASSPQGYEQYF
TRBJ1-2	TRBV7-2	CASSDPGVEGRGNGYTF
TRBJ1-4	TRBV7-3	CASSLNRGRGEKLFF
TRBJ2-1	TRBV7-3	CASSFPGQGTDEQFF
TRBJ1-1	TRBV12-3/TRBV12-4	CASSFGGEAFF
TRBJ2-3	TRBV9	CASSSQGGYSSTDTQYF
TRBJ1-3	TRBV5-5	CASSLVQGAGNTIYF
TRBJ2-2	TRBV3-1/TRBV3-2	CASTAGEFQNTGELFF
TRBJ1-4	TRBV2	CASTPNDRVNEKLFF
TRBJ1-1	TRBV5-6	CASSSRQGREAFF
TRBJ2-1	TRBV29-1	CSVRDSLANEQFF
TRBJ2-7	TRBV18	CASSPRQGPDEQYF
TRBJ1-6	TRBV5-1	CASSLGEGNSPLHF
TRBJ2-2	TRBV10-1	CASGTGGITGELFF
TRBJ1-2	TRBV4-1	CASSRSPGQGEDGYTF
TRBJ2-3	TRBV5-6	CASSFYRGASTDTQYF
TRBJ1-5	TRBV6-6	CASSRQDRDNQPQHF
TRBJ1-4	TRBV11-2	CASSYNFVGGQEKLFF
TRBJ1-4	TRBV5-8	CASSPGQGNQGEKLFF
TRBJ1-1	TRBV6-4	CASSDRRDTEAFF
TRBJ2-4	TRBV9	CASSVDVSRNIQYF
TRBJ1-2	TRBV18	CASSPQGQGTDGYTF
TRBJ2-7	TRBV14	CASSQARAGGLQYF
TRBJ2-3	TRBV4-1	CASSLRLAGVQDTQYF
TRBJ2-2	TRBV9	CASSVGGTGVAGELFF
TRBJ2-2	TRBV21-1	CASSKDRTGGRPGELFF
TRBJ1-4	TRBV11-1	CASRRGTGDEKLFF
TRBJ1-2	TRBV28	CASSSGTGMDGYTF
TRBJ2-5	TRBV7-2	CASSLGTSGGQETQYF
TRBJ1-1	TRBV19	CASSIVDRYHTEAFF